The source of this T cell receptor (beta chain) is a study of T cells in Graves' hyperthyroidism and ophthalmopathy. The source material, RNA transcripts, was used to amplify TCR beta CDR3 regions. The HTBI primer set drove a first-round RT-PCR of the TCR CDR3. MiXCR, applied by TCRdb to the multiplex PCR reads, yields one record per CDR3 protein. The table has hundreds of thousands of distinct CDR3 sequences, 16% seen once. This clonotype was seen ten or more times. Germline values: CDR1 DFQATT, CDR2 SNEGSKA (reference sequence). V was trimmed by 3 bases and J by 3 bases, leaving 10 bases between them. CDR3 length equals 13 residues.

The chain employs TRBV20-1 and TRBJ2-3, with D hard to call. Sequencing used blood. The receptor comes from a woman younger than 30 with Graves' hyperthyroidism. CDR3 sequence reads: CSARRIATDTQYF. The CDR3 region has the DNA TGCAGTGCTAGGAGAATAGCTACAGATACGCAGTATTTT.